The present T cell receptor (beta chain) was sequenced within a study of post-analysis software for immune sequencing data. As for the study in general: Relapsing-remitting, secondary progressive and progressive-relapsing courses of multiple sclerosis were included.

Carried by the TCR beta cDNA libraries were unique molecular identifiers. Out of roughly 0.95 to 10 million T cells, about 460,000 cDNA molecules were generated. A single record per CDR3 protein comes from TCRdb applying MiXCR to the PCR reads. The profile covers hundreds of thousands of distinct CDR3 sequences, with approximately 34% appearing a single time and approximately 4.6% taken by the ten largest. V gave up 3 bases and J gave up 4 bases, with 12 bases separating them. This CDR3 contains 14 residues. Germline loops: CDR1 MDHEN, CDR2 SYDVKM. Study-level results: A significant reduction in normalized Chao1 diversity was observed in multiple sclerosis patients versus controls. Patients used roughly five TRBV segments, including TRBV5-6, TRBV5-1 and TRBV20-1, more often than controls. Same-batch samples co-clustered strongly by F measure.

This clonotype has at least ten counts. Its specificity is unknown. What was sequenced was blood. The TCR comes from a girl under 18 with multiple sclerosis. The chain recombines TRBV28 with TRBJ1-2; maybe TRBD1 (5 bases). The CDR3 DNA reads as TGTGCCAGCAGTTTCCAGGGAGGTAGCTATGGCTACACCTTC. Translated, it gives CASSFQGGSYGYTF.